This T cell receptor beta chain was observed in a study of cytomegalovirus exposure and HLA in healthy donors. CDR1 is SGHVS, CDR2 FNYEAQ, per germline. The CDR3 covers 17 residues. J was trimmed by 5 bases and V by 5 bases; bases with no gene match: 8. General observations from the study: It was taken for granted in presence/absence analyses that sequencing depth across donors was roughly uniform. In all likelihood, a cluster of highly shared sequence variants was a sequencing artifact.

This PCR relied on a set of 60 Vbeta primers and 13 Jbeta primers. The table came from immunoSEQ multiplex PCR; TCRdb's copy has only in-frame clones and leaves some out. Of more than 60,000 clones in the sample, around 77% were seen once. A word on this clone: Antigen: not known.

The clonotype comes from a woman between 25 and 40 years old in good health and CMV-seronegative. Sequenced input: PBMCs. This chain links TRBV7-6 with TRBJ2-5, with 16 bases matching TRBD2. CDR3 in amino acids: CASSLGTSGGAGETQYF. Written as DNA, the CDR3 is TGTGCCAGCAGCCTGGGGACTAGCGGGGGGGCCGGTGAGACCCAGTACTTC.